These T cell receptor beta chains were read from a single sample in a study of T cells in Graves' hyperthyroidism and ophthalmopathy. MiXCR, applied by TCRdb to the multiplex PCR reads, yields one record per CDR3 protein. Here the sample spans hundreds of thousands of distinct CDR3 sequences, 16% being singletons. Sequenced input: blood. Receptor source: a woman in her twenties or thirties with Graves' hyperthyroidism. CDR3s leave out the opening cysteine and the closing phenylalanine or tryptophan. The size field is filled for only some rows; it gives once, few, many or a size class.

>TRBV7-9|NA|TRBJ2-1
ASSAGLAGVNEQF
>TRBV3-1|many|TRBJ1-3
ASSRRGDSGNTIY
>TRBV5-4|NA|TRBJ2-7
ASSTSPGLAALREQY
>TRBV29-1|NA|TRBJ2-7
SALDRVRSYEQY
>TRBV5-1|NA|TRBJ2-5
ASSPHRETQY
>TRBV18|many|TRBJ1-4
ASSPIRGEKLF
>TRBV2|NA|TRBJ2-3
ASGGDTSTDTQY
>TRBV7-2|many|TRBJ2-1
ASSFAQKNNEQF
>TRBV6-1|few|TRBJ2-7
ASTATDSGSNEQY
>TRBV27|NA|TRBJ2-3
ASRRTGGIDTQY
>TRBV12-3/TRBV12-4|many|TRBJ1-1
ASRVRSPNTEAF
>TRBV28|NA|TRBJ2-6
ASSSPRQKTSGANVLT
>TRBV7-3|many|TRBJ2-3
ASSLRGGAGADTQY
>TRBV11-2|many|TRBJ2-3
ASSLPIDTTDTQY
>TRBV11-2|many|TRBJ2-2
ASSLLAGNTGELF
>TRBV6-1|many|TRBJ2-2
ASSPRGVGELF
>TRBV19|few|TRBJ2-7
ASSIKAGPSYEQY
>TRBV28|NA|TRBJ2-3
ASSTPTEITDTQY
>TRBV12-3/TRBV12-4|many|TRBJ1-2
ASGVISGYT
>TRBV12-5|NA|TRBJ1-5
ASAYYRDFNQPQH
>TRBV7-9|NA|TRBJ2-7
ASSLLGGTGGEQY
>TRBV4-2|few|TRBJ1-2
ASSQDAGSYT
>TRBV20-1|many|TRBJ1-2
SATGKGDYGYT